This TCR beta chain appears in the sequencing data of a study of blood T cell repertoires in COVID-19. Study background: Sites across the United States, Italy and Spain contributed samples from acute and convalescent COVID-19. T cells, B-cell-depleted T cells, or PBMCs supplied cDNA or gDNA.

Trimming stripped 6 bases from V and 2 bases from J, with 11 bases between. Germline V gene lookup returns CDR1 LNHDA and CDR2 SQIVND (reference sequence). The CDR3 sequence is 14 residues long. This clone was picked up one time. Under the authors' procedure: By means of reference gene primer amplification, nucleated cell counts were estimated. Assay used: immunoSEQ multiplex PCR; TCRdb lists only in-frame clones, some missing. The V and J calls and clone size are taken from that table; D and trimming were inferred from the DNA. The repertoire holds some 210,000 clones, 75% to 90% seen once, with about 6.5% in the top ten.

Sequencing was done on a sample of peripheral blood. The receptor's source is a man aged 55 to 70 who had recovered from COVID-19. The J gene is TRBJ1-3, the V gene TRBV19, with D possibly TRBD1 on 6 matching bases. The CDR3 protein is CASRKQGPGNTIYF. The CDR3 DNA sequence: TGTGCCAGTAGAAAACAGGGCCCTGGAAACACCATATATTTT.